This TCR beta chain was documented in a study of T cell responses to AZD1222 COVID-19 vaccine. Study-level points and caveats: Variant regions that are unmutated are reportedly the target of nearly half of spike-specific TCRs. Spike was spanned by vaccine-associated CD4 TCRs, with dominance at 160-218 and 743-854. The study identified only five to seven AZD1222 recipients as seropositive at baseline.

The table came from immunoSEQ multiplex PCR; TCRdb's copy has only in-frame clones and leaves some out. In the table there are about 150,000 clones, 90% of which are singletons. CDR3 size: 13 residues. Trimming stripped 1 base from V and 6 bases from J, with 7 bases between. From germline, CDR1 is SEHNR and CDR2 FQNEAQ (reference sequence). For this clone: Antigen unknown.

This clonotype was sampled from an adult in good health. This rearrangement joins TRBV7-9 to TRBJ1-5; D not certain. The input for sequencing was peripheral blood, taken on day 0 of AZD1222 vaccination. CDR3 bases: TGTGCCAGCAGCTTAGAGGAGTTTCAGCCCCAGCATTTT. Residues: CASSLEEFQPQHF.